This TCR beta chain was identified during a study of T-cell reconstitution after alpha-beta-depleted transplantation in children. The study, taken as a whole, reports: After one year, T-cell counts and TCRbeta diversity mostly came from new T cells. The study traced high day-60 TCRbeta diversity in some patients to surviving recipient T cells and thymic progenitors. Reportedly, roughly two months post-transplant, alpha-beta T cells arose from several hundred expanded graft clones.

Molecular barcoding with unique molecular identifiers was used for the TCRbeta library. TCRdb reanalysed the PCR reads using MiXCR and keeps one entry per CDR3 protein. Of some 350,000 distinct CDR3 sequences in the sample, about 17% were seen once. With 10 bases removed from V and 9 bases from J, the gap between germline ends came to 12 bases. Per the germline V gene, CDR1 is KGHSH and CDR2 is LQKENI. The CDR3 runs 11 residues. As regards this clonotype: Its antigen remains unidentified.

Sequencing was performed on PBMCs, mostly from graft donor cells, taken 360 days after TCRalphabeta/CD19-depleted stem cell transplant. The genes are TRBV18 and TRBJ2-2; D is unclear. The TCR was taken from a male patient aged 2-10 years who had a stem cell transplant for acute lymphoblastic leukemia, so the T cells may come from the graft donor. CDR3 DNA: TGTGCCACACAGACGACCAGGGAGCTGTTTTTT. Translating gives CATQTTRELFF.